This T cell receptor (beta chain) was sequenced for a study of T cells after yellow fever vaccination. Study findings and constraints: High-abundance clonotypes from the bulk population could contaminate FACS-sorted repertoires. Of the clonotypes, a small share occurred in both CD4 and CD8 compartments. On re-exposure, the response was weaker but peaked faster, at day 5 versus 15.

As to this clonotype: What it binds is not known.

The CDR3 covers 15 residues. The V and J ends lost 4 bases and 6 bases respectively, with 17 bases between them. Germline-derived CDR1 and CDR2 are LGHNA and YSLEER. TCRdb recomputed calls from the 5' RACE reads with MiXCR, one row per CDR3 protein. The sample lists around 550,000 distinct CDR3 sequences; less than 20% were seen once. The genes are TRBV4-3 and TRBJ2-3; D gene uncertain. The origin of this receptor is a man aged 30 to 39 who received the YFV17D yellow fever vaccine. The sample in question was PBMCs, obtained 15 days after the yellow fever booster vaccination. CDR3 sequence reads: CASSRDVTFGDTQYF. CDR3 DNA: TGCGCCAGCAGCCGAGACGTGACATTCGGGGATACGCAGTATTTT.